This T cell receptor delta chain appears in the sequencing data of a study of gamma-delta chains in newborns, infants, children. Whole-study context: Microbial exposure reportedly drives polyclonal innate γδ T cell expansion after birth.

A note on this clone: This probably arose from a read error, given a far larger clone one base away.

TCRdb fed the reads into CATT to redo clone calling. Altogether some 3,500 delta-chain clones are present, about 1.3% being singletons, with the ten largest covering roughly 23%. This receptor was obtained from a child who was a newborn, infant or young child, either healthy, febrile or measles-vaccinated (not recorded which). The sequencing input was blood.

The CDR3: CACDTVLGDKNSWDTRQMFF. The CDR3 DNA sequence: TGTGCCTGTGACACCGTACTGGGGGATAAAAACTCCTGGGACACCCGACAGATGTTTTTC. V and J are TRDV2 and TRDJ3; 11 nucleotides match TRDD3. Germline V gene sequence: CDR1 GEAIGNYY, CDR2 EKD. Trimming cost V 0 bases and J 0 bases; bases outside gene matches: 6. The CDR3 runs to 20 residues.